The 27 T cell receptor beta chains listed next were all sequenced from one sample in a study of T cell repertoires and Cas9 in healthy adults. Measured with immunoSEQ multiplex PCR; TCRdb has only the in-frame clones, and not every one. The repertoire holds tens of thousands of clones, with just under 95% as singletons. The sample consisted of CD4+ effector T cells (CD127+, CD25-, CD137-, CD154-) from PBMCs; culture status not recorded. The source is a human donor in good health.

CDR3 DNA: TGTGCCAGCACCTCAGAAATGGACCTCAGGGGACAGCAGTACGTC. It codes for CASTSEMDLRGQQYV. The chain joins TRBV6-1 to TRBJ2-7; TRBD1 might be the D (6 bases). The CDR3 extends over 15 amino acids. Trimming stripped 7 bases from V and 8 bases from J, with 24 bases between. CDR1 and CDR2 from the germline V gene are MNHNS and SASEGT.

The chain recombines TRBV6-1 with TRBJ2-5; D unresolved. V lost 3 bases and J 5 bases, leaving 7 bases between the germline ends. This CDR3 contains 12 residues. Per germline, CDR1 MNHNS and CDR2 SASEGT. CDR3: CASSEGWETQYF. CDR3 nucleotides: TGTGCCAGCAGTGAGGGGTGGGAGACCCAGTACTTC.

The V call is TRBV9, the J call TRBJ2-6; D gene uncertain. Germline-derived CDR1 and CDR2 are SGDLS and YYNGEE. Trimming took 3 bases from V and 0 from J, leaving 19 bases between them. The CDR3 runs 19 residues. The CDR3 DNA reads as TGTGCCAGCAGCGAACAGATTTTCTCGGCTATCTCTGGGGCCAACGTCCTGACTTTC. Protein sequence: CASSEQIFSAISGANVLTF.

The V and J genes are TRBV7-2 and TRBJ2-3; TRBD2 agrees at 15 bases. Germline values: CDR1 SGHTA, CDR2 FQGNSA. The CDR3 has 16 residues. With 5 bases clipped from V and 4 bases from J, the junction kept 4 bases outside the gene matches. CDR3 sequence (DNA): TGTGCCAGCAGCCCAGGACTAGCGGGAGGGGCAGATACGCAGTATTTT. Its translation is CASSPGLAGGADTQYF.

This rearrangement joins TRBV18 to TRBJ2-3; D might be TRBD1 or TRBD2, each matching 6 bases. V lost 5 bases to trimming and J lost 4 bases, with 19 bases between them. Germline V lookup: CDR1 KGHSH, CDR2 LQKENI. This CDR3 has 16 amino acids. Written as DNA, the CDR3 is TGTGCCAGCTCATACGAAGGGGGGCCCACCGCAGATACGCAGTATTTT. Translating gives CASSYEGGPTADTQYF.

The V gene is TRBV28, the J gene TRBJ2-3; D is perhaps TRBD2 (5 bases). This CDR3 comprises 15 residues. Trimming removed 6 bases at V and 2 bases at J, with 15 bases between. The germline V gene encodes CDR1 MDHEN and CDR2 SYDVKM. The CDR3 DNA reads TGTGCCAGCAGGAAGCGGAAGTCGCACACAGATACGCAGTATTTT. As protein: CASRKRKSHTDTQYF. Using reference TRBV28 and TRBJ2-3 for the parts outside the CDR3, the full variable domain is DVKVTQSSRYLVKRTGEKVFLECVQDMDHENMFWYRQDPGLGLRLIYFSYDVKMKEKGDIPEGYSVSREKKERFSLILESASTNQTSMYLCASRKRKSHTDTQYFGPGTRLTVL.

V usage is TRBV11-2 and J usage is TRBJ1-6; D is uncertain. The CDR3 runs 13 residues. V dropped 8 bases and J dropped 2 bases, with 7 bases sitting between them. From germline, CDR1 is SGHAT and CDR2 FQNNGV. The CDR3 sequence: CASQVTYNSPLHF. In DNA, the CDR3 is TGTGCCAGCCAGGTCACCTATAATTCACCCCTCCACTTT.

This rearrangement joins TRBV6-5 to TRBJ1-2; D is unclear. This CDR3 is 14 amino acids long. V lost 3 bases and J lost 4, with 12 bases in between. Germline CDR1 and CDR2: MNHEY and SVGAGI. The CDR3 DNA reads TGTGCCAGCAGTTATGAGAACCGACCCTATGGCTACACCTTC. It translates to CASSYENRPYGYTF.

The V gene is TRBV6-5, the J gene TRBJ1-2; maybe TRBD1 (6 bases). CDR1 MNHEY and CDR2 SVGAGI come from the germline V gene. V lost 4 bases and J 2 bases, leaving 11 bases between the germline ends. The CDR3 totals 14 residues. CDR3 coding DNA: TGTGCCAGCAGTTCGCCACAGGGAAACTATGGCTACACCTTC. Translating it yields CASSSPQGNYGYTF.

The genes are TRBV11-3 and TRBJ1-2; 10 nucleotides align to TRBD1. Germline V CDR1 and CDR2: SGHNT, YENEEA. V dropped 7 bases and J dropped 1; count of bases not matched to a gene: 15. CDR3 size: 18 residues. CDR3 sequence reads: CASIDDDRGHGLNYGYTF. The DNA for the CDR3 is TGTGCCAGCATCGACGACGACAGGGGGCATGGGCTTAACTATGGCTACACCTTC.

The J gene is TRBJ2-3, the V gene TRBV7-2; tentatively, D is TRBD1 or TRBD2 (6 bases each). This CDR3 region has 15 residues. The germline gives CDR1 SGHTA, CDR2 FQGNSA. The V and J ends lost 1 base and 5 bases respectively, with 13 bases between them. The CDR3 here is CASSLGSGAVDTQYF. The CDR3 region has the DNA TGTGCCAGCAGCTTAGGATCGGGGGCCGTAGATACGCAGTATTTT. Complete variable domain (other parts from reference TRBV7-2 and TRBJ2-3): GAGVSQSPSNKVTEKGKDVELRCDPISGHTALYWYRQSLGQGLEFLIYFQGNSAPDKSGLPSDRFSAERTGGSVSTLTIQRTQQEDSAVYLCASSLGSGAVDTQYFGPGTRLTVL.

The rearrangement links TRBV7-9 to TRBJ1-1; no firm D call. V was pared by 0 bases and J by 1 base, with 3 bases between. The CDR3 has 13 amino acids. Germline V CDR1 and CDR2: SEHNR, FQNEAQ (reference sequence). The CDR3 protein is CASSLAGNTEAFF. As DNA, the CDR3 is TGTGCCAGCAGCTTAGCAGGGAACACTGAAGCTTTCTTT.

The chain carries TRBV29-1 and TRBJ1-1, with D maybe TRBD1 (5 bases). Per the germline V gene, CDR1 is SQVTM and CDR2 is ANQGSEA. The V end lost 2 bases, the J end lost 2 bases, and 9 bases lay between the germline ends. The CDR3 runs 13 residues. CDR3 loop: CSVEQGFNTEAFF. The CDR3 nucleotides read TGCAGCGTTGAACAGGGTTTCAACACTGAAGCTTTCTTT.

This clone was detected only once. The genes are TRBV11-3 and TRBJ2-3; TRBD2 agrees at 7 bases. This CDR3 spans 16 amino acids. V was clipped by 5 bases and J by 5 bases; unmatched bases: 13. From germline, CDR1 is SGHNT and CDR2 YENEEA. The CDR3 sequence is CASSAQGGREGDTQYF. In DNA, the CDR3 is TGTGCCAGCAGCGCCCAAGGTGGCAGGGAGGGAGATACGCAGTATTTT.

Only a few counts were recorded for this clone. The V gene is TRBV19, the J gene TRBJ1-1; D gene ambiguous. Germline V lookup: CDR1 LNHDA, CDR2 SQIVND (reference sequence). V shed 7 bases and J shed 3 bases, with 6 bases lying between them. This CDR3 region has 11 residues. CDR3 loop: CASNGDTEAFF. In DNA, the CDR3 is TGTGCCAGTAACGGGGACACTGAAGCTTTCTTT.

The rearrangement joins TRBV5-1 to TRBJ2-1; TRBD1 matches 8 bases. The CDR3 contains 17 residues. In germline, CDR1 is SGHRS, CDR2 YFSETQ. Trimming removed 0 bases from V and 7 bases from J; junction bases left unmatched: 12. In DNA, the CDR3 is TGCGCCAGCAGCTTGGTCGCGACAGGGGCGCGCCGGAATGAGCAGTTCTTC. Residues: CASSLVATGARRNEQFF.

Here the CDR3 reads CASSYHIPGNTGELFF. The DNA of the CDR3 is TGTGCCAGCAGTTACCATATTCCGGGCAACACCGGGGAGCTGTTTTTT. V is TRBV6-6 and J is TRBJ2-2, with no clear D. The CDR3 length is 16 residues. Trimming cost V 2 bases and J 2 bases, with 12 bases left between them. Germline CDR1 reads MNHNY; CDR2 reads SVGAGI (reference sequence).

V is TRBV11-3 and J is TRBJ1-1; D is unclear. The germline CDR1 and CDR2 sequences are SGHNT and YENEEA. Trimming cost V 5 bases and J 4 bases, with 5 bases left between them. This CDR3 region has 11 residues. CDR3 sequence: CASSPSTEAFF. The DNA for the CDR3 is TGTGCCAGCAGCCCTTCCACTGAAGCTTTCTTT.

The gene calls are TRBV7-2 and TRBJ2-3; D unclear. Deletions cut 1 base from V and 4 bases from J, with 6 bases between. The germline gives CDR1 SGHTA, CDR2 FQGNSA. The CDR3 length is 13 residues. The CDR3, as DNA: TGTGCCAGCAGCTTAGTTCTATCAGATACGCAGTATTTT. Amino acids: CASSLVLSDTQYF.

V and J are TRBV2 and TRBJ2-1; either TRBD1 or TRBD2 may supply D (5 bases each). Trimming took 2 bases from V and 8 from J, leaving 19 bases between them. The CDR3 is 16 residues long. Germline V gene data show CDR1 as SNHLY and CDR2 as FYNNEI. CDR3 coding DNA: TGTGCCAGCAGTGAAATGGGGGAGCCTGGGGTCGATGAGCAGTTCTTC. It is translated as CASSEMGEPGVDEQFF.

In this sample, this clone turned up once. V and J are TRBV18 and TRBJ1-1, with D uncertain. V gave up 4 bases and J gave up 1 base, with 4 bases separating them. Germline assignment: CDR1 KGHSH and CDR2 LQKENI. The CDR3 runs to 12 residues. The CDR3 DNA sequence: TGTGCCAGCTCACAGGAGAACACTGAAGCTTTCTTT. Its translation: CASSQENTEAFF.

This clone was seen just once. The CDR3 region is CAWSVGMGNEKLFF. CDR3 DNA: TGTGCCTGGTCCGTCGGGATGGGGAATGAAAAACTGTTTTTT. The chain uses TRBV30 and TRBJ1-4; no reliable D call. V lost 5 bases and J lost 5, with 15 bases in between. From germline, CDR1 is GTSNPN and CDR2 SVGIG (reference sequence). This CDR3 spans 14 amino acids.

The CDR3 sequence is CASSRGYQLNQPQHF. CDR3 bases: TGTGCCAGCAGCCGAGGGTACCAGCTCAATCAGCCCCAGCATTTT. V usage is TRBV4-2 and J usage is TRBJ1-5; D gene unclear. This CDR3 has 15 amino acids. Germline V gene sequence: CDR1 LGHNA, CDR2 YNFKEQ. Trimming left V 4 bases short and J 3 bases short, with 13 bases between.

This rearrangement joins TRBV5-4 to TRBJ1-4; perhaps TRBD1 as D (6 bases). The germline V and J ends were trimmed by 0 bases and 8 bases, with 11 bases remaining between them. This CDR3 is 14 amino acids long. The germline V gene has CDR1 SGHNT and CDR2 YYREEE (reference sequence). CDR3 amino acids: CASSLAGDREKLFF. In nucleotides, the CDR3 is TGTGCCAGCAGCTTGGCAGGGGATAGGGAAAAACTGTTTTTT.

The V gene is TRBV2, the J gene TRBJ2-7; D may be TRBD1 (6 bases). Germline CDR1 SNHLY, CDR2 FYNNEI. The CDR3 totals 14 residues. V lost 2 bases and J lost 7, with 15 bases in between. CDR3 sequence reads: CASSESRARGEQYV. CDR3 in DNA: TGTGCCAGCAGTGAATCCCGGGCCAGGGGAGAGCAGTACGTC.

The chain combines TRBV5-4 with TRBJ1-1; no reliable D call. Germline CDR1 reads SGHNT; CDR2 reads YYREEE (reference sequence). There are 15 residues in the CDR3. V was shortened by 2 bases and J by 1 base, with 12 bases between the two germline ends. CDR3 loop: CASSFPGGANTEAFF. DNA for the CDR3: TGTGCCAGCAGCTTTCCAGGCGGAGCGAACACTGAAGCTTTCTTT.

As to this clone: At one of its ends the junction is not consistent with the germline gene, which may arise from a read error. This sequence joins TRBV9 and TRBJ2-1; the match to TRBD2 covers 9 bases. The CDR3 runs to 14 residues. The germline CDR1 and CDR2 sequences are SGDLS and YYNGEE. CDR3 in DNA: TGCGCCCGCAGCGTAGGCGGGGGGGGCGATGAGCAGTTCTTC. Amino acids: CARSVGGGGDEQFF.